The 24 T cell receptor beta chains given below trace back to one sample, sequenced in a study of CD8 T cells in ankylosing spondylitis. A single record per CDR3 protein comes from TCRdb applying MiXCR to the 5' RACE reads. The repertoire holds about 27,000 distinct CDR3 sequences, roughly 7.3% seen once, with approximately 29% in the top ten. The source material was blood. The receptors originated from a male donor with ankylosing spondylitis or in good health (not recorded which).

Only a few counts were recorded for this clonotype. V gene TRBV3-1 combines with J gene TRBJ2-3, with D maybe TRBD2 (7 bases). The CDR3 totals 15 residues. V was trimmed by 4 bases and J by 6 bases, leaving 17 bases between them. Germline V gene data show CDR1 as LGHDT and CDR2 as YNNKEL (reference sequence). CDR3: CASSLSGEGSDTQYF. The CDR3 bases are TGTGCCAGCAGCCTTTCAGGGGAGGGCTCGGATACGCAGTATTTT.

This clonotype was recorded many times. The rearrangement joins TRBV6-2 or TRBV6-3 to TRBJ2-7, with D maybe TRBD1 (6 bases). The CDR3 length is 13 residues. Trimming removed 6 bases at V and 1 base at J, with 10 bases between. CDR1 and CDR2 from the germline V gene are MNHEY and SVGEGT. The CDR3 DNA reads TGTGCCAGCAGCCCCGGACAGTCCTACGAGCAGTACGTC. Encoded protein: CASSPGQSYEQYV.

This chain connects TRBV28 to TRBJ2-7, with unresolved D. The CDR3 covers 12 residues. Germline values: CDR1 MDHEN, CDR2 SYDVKM. Deletions cut 5 bases from V and 5 bases from J, with 10 bases between. In nucleotides, the CDR3 is TGTGCCAGCAGTCGTCTATCCGACGAGCAGTACGTC. As protein: CASSRLSDEQYV.

In this sample, this clonotype is medium-sized. The chain uses TRBV29-1 and TRBJ2-3; 7 bases fit TRBD2. CDR1 and CDR2 from the germline V gene are SQVTM and ANQGSEA. J was trimmed by 10 bases and V by 8 bases; bases with no gene match: 12. The CDR3 is made up of 12 amino acids. For the CDR3, the DNA is TGCAGCTACAAAACTCGGGGGGACCCGCAGTATTTT. This encodes CSYKTRGDPQYF.

In its sample, this clonotype was seen a few times. This chain uses TRBV20-1 with TRBJ2-5; D is unclear. V gave up 0 bases and J gave up 0 bases, with 8 bases separating them. Germline CDR1 reads DFQATT; CDR2 reads SNEGSKA (reference sequence). The CDR3 length is 14 residues. The CDR3 DNA is TGCAGTGCTAGAGACGGACGGGACCAAGAGACCCAGTACTTC. Encoded protein: CSARDGRDQETQYF.

The J gene is TRBJ2-7, the V gene TRBV29-1; possibly TRBD1 for D (6 bases). This CDR3 is built from 13 residues. Deletions cut 3 bases from V and 4 bases from J, with 13 bases between. Germline V lookup: CDR1 SQVTM, CDR2 ANQGSEA. CDR3 residues: CSVDTGREYEQYF. The CDR3 nucleotides are TGCAGCGTTGATACAGGGAGAGAATACGAGCAGTACTTC.

This chain connects TRBV7-6 to TRBJ2-4; TRBD2 is a possible D gene (5 bases). Germline V CDR1 and CDR2: SGHVS, FNYEAQ. The CDR3 totals 15 residues. Trimming removed 5 bases from V and 2 bases from J, with 13 bases in between. The CDR3 DNA is TGTGCCAGCAGCCCCAATCGGGATACCAAAAACATTCAGTACTTC. Its translation is CASSPNRDTKNIQYF. Full variable domain (missing parts from reference TRBV7-6 and TRBJ2-4): GAGVSQSPRYKVTKRGQDVALRCDPISGHVSLYWYRQALGQGPEFLTYFNYEAQQDKSGLPNDRFSAERPEGSISTLTIQRTEQRDSAMYRCASSPNRDTKNIQYFGAGTRLSVL.

The chain combines TRBV18 with TRBJ1-2; D is unclear. Germline V CDR1 and CDR2: KGHSH, LQKENI. V gave up 1 base and J gave up 8 bases, with 11 bases separating them. CDR3 length equals 13 residues. CDR3 amino acids: CASSPQEDVGYTF. Written as DNA, the CDR3 is TGTGCCAGCTCACCACAGGAAGATGTCGGCTACACCTTC. Full variable domain (outside the CDR3, taken from reference TRBV18 and TRBJ1-2): NAGVMQNPRHLVRRRGQEARLRCSPMKGHSHVYWYRQLPEEGLKFMVYLQKENIIDESGMPKERFSAEFPKEGPSILRIQQVVRGDSAAYFCASSPQEDVGYTFGSGTRLTVV.

This clonotype appeared a few times. The chain combines TRBV27 with TRBJ2-5, with 8 bases lining up with TRBD2. The J segment lost 1 base and the V segment lost 5 bases, leaving 3 bases of the junction unmatched. The CDR3 extends over 14 amino acids. Germline V gives CDR1 MNHEY, CDR2 SMNVEV (reference sequence). CDR3 DNA: TGTGCCAGCAGTCCACTAGCGGTCCAAGAGACCCAGTACTTC. Encoded protein: CASSPLAVQETQYF.

V is TRBV6-5 and J is TRBJ2-5, with 8 bases fitting TRBD1. V lost 6 bases, J lost 5 bases, and 11 bases stayed unmatched. This CDR3 comprises 15 residues. Germline loops: CDR1 MNHEY, CDR2 SVGAGI. CDR3 in DNA: TGTGCCAGCAGCCTAGCGACAGGGGCTGGGGAGACCCAGTACTTC. Its translation is CASSLATGAGETQYF.

The gene calls are TRBV20-1 and TRBJ2-6; D remains unclear. Germline CDR1 and CDR2: DFQATT and SNEGSKA (reference sequence). Trimming pared 1 base from V and 4 bases from J, leaving 11 bases between. The CDR3 has 15 residues. The CDR3, as DNA: TGCAGTGCTAGAGGATCAGGTCCCGGGGCCAACGTCCTGACTTTC. Encoded protein: CSARGSGPGANVLTF.

This clonotype was counted at least ten times. The J gene is TRBJ2-1, the V gene TRBV5-5, with D uncertain. The CDR3 is made up of 14 amino acids. Trimming took off 0 bases at V and 8 bases at J, with 12 bases between the two ends. Germline assignment: CDR1 SGHKS and CDR2 YYEKEE (reference sequence). The CDR3 DNA sequence: TGTGCCAGCAGCTTGGTGGTCTCGGGCCATGAGCAGTTCTTC. Its protein is CASSLVVSGHEQFF.

J is TRBJ2-2 and V is TRBV25-1; TRBD1 agrees at 7 bases. There are 15 residues in the CDR3. J lost 4 bases, V lost 6 bases, and 8 bases had no gene match. Germline CDR1 reads MGHDK; CDR2 reads SYGVNS. In DNA, the CDR3 is TGTGCCAGCAGCCAATGGGCAGGGGGCACCGGGGAGCTGTTTTTT. It yields the protein CASSQWAGGTGELFF.

The chain links TRBV5-1 to TRBJ2-1; 9 bases are shared with TRBD1. Germline CDR1 is SGHRS and CDR2 is YFSETQ. The CDR3 length is 16 residues. The ends lost 0 bases at V and 0 bases at J; junction bases unmatched: 1. CDR3 sequence: CASSLGGQGSYNEQFF. CDR3 in DNA: TGCGCCAGCAGCTTGGGGGGACAGGGCTCCTACAATGAGCAGTTCTTC.

J is TRBJ1-5 and V is TRBV12-3 or TRBV12-4; possibly TRBD1 for D (5 bases). The V end lost 0 bases, the J end lost 5 bases, and 11 bases lay between the germline ends. CDR3 length: 15 residues. The CDR3 is CASSLARRGDQPQHF. Here the CDR3 DNA reads TGTGCCAGCAGTTTAGCGCGTAGGGGAGATCAGCCCCAGCATTTT.

This rearrangement joins TRBV5-1 to TRBJ2-5, with TRBD2 matching over 10 bases. From germline, CDR1 is SGHRS and CDR2 YFSETQ. V shed 4 bases and J 5 bases; nucleotides not matched to a gene: 5. This CDR3 has 14 residues. The CDR3 here is CASSVSGGFETQYF. CDR3 DNA sequence: TGCGCCAGCAGCGTTAGCGGGGGGTTCGAGACCCAGTACTTC.

This clonotype was seen a handful of times. The CDR3 bases are TGTGCCAGCAGCTTTTTAACAGGGCCTTACGAGCAGTACGTC. It specifies CASSFLTGPYEQYV. The chain employs TRBV7-2 and TRBJ2-7, with D perhaps matching TRBD1 (6 bases). Germline-derived CDR1 and CDR2 are SGHTA and FQGNSA. This CDR3 region has 14 residues. Trimming pared 3 bases from V and 4 bases from J, leaving 13 bases between.

This rearrangement joins TRBV11-2 to TRBJ2-1; perhaps TRBD1 as D (5 bases). The CDR3 runs 15 residues. V was shortened by 5 bases and J by 7 bases, with 18 bases between the two germline ends. CDR1 is SGHAT, CDR2 FQNNGV, per germline. The CDR3 sequence is CASSGLWGYTNEQFF. CDR3 bases: TGTGCCAGCAGCGGCCTATGGGGCTACACTAATGAGCAGTTCTTC. Full variable domain (remainder filled in from reference TRBV11-2 and TRBJ2-1): EAGVAQSPRYKIIEKRQSVAFWCNPISGHATLYWYQQILGQGPKLLIQFQNNGVVDDSQLPKDRFSAERLKGVDSTLKIQPAKLEDSAVYLCASSGLWGYTNEQFFGPGTRLTVL.

This clonotype was recorded many times. The V gene is TRBV14, the J gene TRBJ2-1; D perhaps matches TRBD1 (6 bases). The CDR3 spans 12 residues. V was trimmed by 6 bases and J by 11 bases, leaving 14 bases between them. The germline CDR1 and CDR2 sequences are SGHDN and FVKESK. The DNA of the CDR3 is TGTGCCAGCAGGTCCTCAGGGGTTCAGCAGTTCTTC. Its translation: CASRSSGVQQFF. The whole variable domain, remainder taken from reference TRBV14 and TRBJ2-1, is EAGVTQFPSHSVIEKGQTVTLRCDPISGHDNLYWYRRVMGKEIKFLLHFVKESKQDESGMPNNRFLAERTGGTYSTLKVQPAELEDSGVYFCASRSSGVQQFFGPGTRLTVL.

The rearrangement uses TRBV29-1 and TRBJ2-1, with TRBD2 matching over 12 bases. J was trimmed by 7 bases and V by 4 bases; bases with no gene match: 5. Germline CDR1 and CDR2: SQVTM and ANQGSEA. This CDR3 has 14 residues. The DNA for the CDR3 is TGCAGCGTTGCACTAGCGGGAGGAAAGAATGAGCAGTTCTTC. This encodes CSVALAGGKNEQFF.

The chain uses TRBV29-1 and TRBJ2-7; 7 positions agree with TRBD1. The germline CDR1 and CDR2 sequences are SQVTM and ANQGSEA. There are 15 residues in the CDR3. Trimming cost V 2 bases and J 0 bases; bases outside gene matches: 7. For the CDR3, the DNA is TGCAGCGTTGAAAATCCAGGGGGAGACTCCTACGAGCAGTACTTC. This sequence encodes CSVENPGGDSYEQYF.

This clonotype was seen only a few times. The rearrangement links TRBV14 to TRBJ2-1, with TRBD2 matching 11 bases. The trim removed 1 base at V and 7 bases at J, leaving 6 bases unmatched. CDR3 length: 16 residues. Germline V CDR1 and CDR2: SGHDN, FVKESK. CDR3 sequence reads: CASSQGIAGGVNEQFF. The CDR3 nucleotides read TGTGCCAGCAGCCAAGGTATAGCGGGAGGGGTGAATGAGCAGTTCTTC.

The chain is built from TRBV27 and TRBJ2-7, with unresolved D. The germline V gene encodes CDR1 MNHEY and CDR2 SMNVEV (reference sequence). Trimming left V 5 bases short and J 3 bases short, with 17 bases between. CDR3 size: 15 residues. The chain's CDR3 is CASSMAWSGLYEQYF. DNA for the CDR3: TGTGCCAGCAGTATGGCGTGGAGTGGGCTCTACGAGCAGTACTTC.

This clonotype has a handful of counts. The chain combines TRBV21-1 with TRBJ1-5. TRBV21-1 is an annotated pseudogene. The CDR3 loop spans 15 amino acids. The CDR3 here is CASSARDPSNQPQHF. The CDR3 nucleotides are TGTGCCAGCAGCGCGAGGGACCCCAGCAATCAGCCCCAGCATTTT.